These 2 T cell receptor beta chains were all obtained from the same sample, sequenced in a study of blood T cell repertoires in COVID-19 (dated by TCRdb to about 2020). Receptor libraries were prepared by the immunoSEQ multiplex PCR assay. In TCRdb, the immuneACCESS table is reduced to in-frame sequences with V and J assigned. These tables do not hold every clone; where another copy was compared, an unresolved V gene accounts for under half, and the others remain unexplained. This sample has 170,000 or so clones in its table, and less than 90% of those were observed once. Of the sample, 6% to 7.5% falls within the top ten clones. The sample taken for sequencing was PBMCs or T cells enriched from blood (not recorded which). The receptors originated from a woman aged 50 to 65 who had recovered from COVID-19.

V usage is TRBV28 and J usage is TRBJ1-3, with unresolved D. CDR1 and CDR2 from the germline V gene are MDHEN and SYDVKM. CDR3 length: 14 amino acids. V was clipped by 4 bases and J by 1 base, with 8 bases between them. CDR3 nucleotide sequence: TGTGCCAGCAGTTCACTCGATTCTGGAAACACCATATATTTT. As protein: CASSSLDSGNTIYF.

The sample holds one count of this clone. The V gene is TRBV29-1, the J gene TRBJ1-1; the D gene is possibly TRBD1 (6 bases). Trimming removed 1 base from V and 1 base from J, with 7 bases in between. Germline V gene data show CDR1 as SQVTM and CDR2 as ANQGSEA. This CDR3 contains 13 residues. The DNA of the CDR3 is TGCAGCGTTGAAGTAGGGGGGAACACTGAAGCTTTCTTT. Encoded protein: CSVEVGGNTEAFF.